Listed here is a single T cell receptor beta chain. A junction boundary mismatches the germline segment, possibly from a read error. This record comes from a study of Ad26.COV2.S vaccination and SARS-CoV-2 variants. As to treatment: some 20 received Ad26.COV2.S at low or high dose, single or two shots; 5 received placebo; per-sample allocation not given. Sampling took place 63 days after the first vaccine or placebo injection. The CDR3 is 14 residues long. From germline, CDR1 is SNHLY and CDR2 FYNNEI. Sequencing was performed with immunoSEQ multiplex PCR; in TCRdb, only in-frame clones are kept and a portion is missing. Of hundreds of thousands of clones listed, 80% to 90% are singletons.

Sequencing was performed on peripheral blood, taken in a trial of Ad26.COV2.S vaccine versus placebo. The sequence was collected from a person aged 18-65 years who received the Ad26.COV2.S COVID-19 vaccine or a placebo. The V gene is TRBV2, the J gene TRBJ1-1, with TRBD1 identical over 7 bases. In nucleotides, the CDR3 is TGTGCCAGCAGGGAAGGGGGCGAAGGGCACAAAGCTTTCTTT. This codes for CASREGGEGHKAFF.